What follows are 31 T cell receptor beta chains derived from one specimen sequenced in a study of sequential checkpoint blockade in melanoma. Described treatment: randomized to nivolumab then ipilimumab (arm A) or the reverse (arm B). Produced via immunoSEQ multiplex PCR; TCRdb's table is partial and in-frame only. This sample has approximately 11,000 clones, with 25% to 30% found just once. The sample was tumor tissue (inferred from file names), taken from a patient given nivolumab and ipilimumab in sequence. The source of these receptors is a human donor with melanoma.

CDR3 region: CASSLQGRNTGELFF. DNA for the CDR3: TGTGCCAGCTCACTACAGGGTAGGAACACCGGGGAGCTGTTTTTT. The chain links TRBV18 to TRBJ2-2; tentative D call: TRBD1 (6 bases). V lost 4 bases, J lost 1 base, and 10 bases lay in between. The CDR3 is 15 amino acids. Per the germline V gene, CDR1 is KGHSH and CDR2 is LQKENI.

This clone was seen only a few times. The rearrangement joins TRBV11-3 to TRBJ1-5, with a tentative D call TRBD1 (5 bases). CDR1 and CDR2 from the germline V gene are SGHNT and YENEEA. The V end was cut by 1 base, the J end by 6 bases, with 13 bases between. The CDR3 runs to 15 residues. The DNA of the CDR3 is TGTGCCAGCAGCTTAGGTCCTGGGGGTGTTCAGCCCCAGCATTTT. Translating gives CASSLGPGGVQPQHF.

The CDR3 sequence: CASSMRAGYSYNEQFF. The DNA for the CDR3 is TGTGCCAGTAGTATGCGGGCAGGGTACTCCTACAATGAGCAGTTCTTC. The rearrangement links TRBV19 to TRBJ2-1; possibly TRBD1 or TRBD2 for D (5 bases each). The CDR3 consists of 16 residues. The germline CDR1 and CDR2 sequences are LNHDA and SQIVND (reference sequence). V was cut by 3 bases and J by 0 bases, with 12 bases left in between.

The V and J genes are TRBV27 and TRBJ2-7; maybe TRBD1 (5 bases). Trimming took off 6 bases at V and 3 bases at J, with 12 bases between the two ends. There are 13 residues in the CDR3. Germline V gives CDR1 MNHEY, CDR2 SMNVEV (reference sequence). The CDR3 region is CASRPTVLYEQYF. The CDR3 DNA sequence: TGTGCCAGCAGACCGACAGTCCTCTACGAGCAGTACTTC.

This clone was picked up a small number of times. This chain connects TRBV11-3 to TRBJ2-4, with D perhaps TRBD2 (6 bases). This CDR3 spans 16 amino acids. The V end lost 3 bases, the J end lost 0 bases, and 12 bases lay between the germline ends. CDR1 is SGHNT and CDR2 is YENEEA in the germline V gene. The CDR3 nucleotides read TGTGCCAGCAGCTTGGGTTCGGGGGTAGCCAAAAACATTCAGTACTTC. Protein sequence: CASSLGSGVAKNIQYF. Full variable domain (rest looked up from reference TRBV11-3 and TRBJ2-4): EAGVVQSPRYKIIEKKQPVAFWCNPISGHNTLYWYLQNLGQGPELLIRYENEEAVDDSQLPKDRFSAERLKGVDSTLKIQPAELGDSAVYLCASSLGSGVAKNIQYFGAGTRLSVL.

This clone was detected many times. The chain has TRBV11-3 and TRBJ1-2, with D uncertain. The CDR3 totals 14 residues. The germline V and J ends were trimmed by 5 bases and 3 bases, with 13 bases remaining between them. Looked up from germline, CDR1 is SGHNT and CDR2 is YENEEA. The DNA of the CDR3 is TGTGCCAGCAGCGCGGAGAACCCATACTATGGCTACACCTTC. This encodes CASSAENPYYGYTF.

This chain joins TRBV14 and TRBJ1-2; D gene unclear. Germline lookup yields CDR1 SGHDN and CDR2 FVKESK. This CDR3 contains 13 residues. V gave up 0 bases and J gave up 8 bases, with 10 bases separating them. The CDR3 sequence: CASSQDLRRGYTF. Here the CDR3 DNA reads TGTGCCAGCAGCCAAGACTTGAGACGAGGCTACACCTTC. Full variable domain (missing parts from reference TRBV14 and TRBJ1-2): EAGVTQFPSHSVIEKGQTVTLRCDPISGHDNLYWYRRVMGKEIKFLLHFVKESKQDESGMPNNRFLAERTGGTYSTLKVQPAELEDSGVYFCASSQDLRRGYTFGSGTRLTVV.

The chain has TRBV11-1 and TRBJ1-5; 8 bases fit TRBD1. V trimming: 5 bases; J trimming: 6 bases; junction bases outside the gene matches: 6. The germline V gene encodes CDR1 SGHAT and CDR2 FQDESV (reference sequence). The length of the CDR3 is 14 residues. CDR3 amino acids: CASSQQGGGQPQHF. In nucleotides, the CDR3 is TGTGCCAGCAGCCAACAGGGGGGAGGTCAGCCCCAGCATTTT. Full variable domain (outside the CDR3, taken from reference TRBV11-1 and TRBJ1-5): EAEVAQSPRYKITEKSQAVAFWCDPISGHATLYWYRQILGQGPELLVQFQDESVVDDSQLPKDRFSAERLKGVDSTLKIQPAELGDSAMYLCASSQQGGGQPQHFGDGTRLSIL.

This chain uses TRBV11-3 with TRBJ2-1; D not certain. The CDR3 loop spans 15 amino acids. Trimming removed 1 base at V and 7 bases at J, with 14 bases between. Germline CDR1 reads SGHNT; CDR2 reads YENEEA. The chain's CDR3 is CASSLGQQPWNEQFF. The CDR3 DNA follows: TGTGCCAGCAGCTTAGGGCAGCAACCCTGGAATGAGCAGTTCTTC.

The gene calls are TRBV6-8 and TRBJ2-3; 7 bases agree with TRBD1. After removal of 2 bases from V and 3 bases from J, the junction contained 8 bases not matched to a gene. Germline loops: CDR1 MNHGY, CDR2 SAAAGT. The CDR3 extends over 16 amino acids. CDR3 in amino acids: CASSYDWDSFTDTQYF. As DNA, the CDR3 is TGTGCCAGCAGTTACGATTGGGACAGTTTTACAGATACGCAGTATTTT.

As to this clone: One end of the junction fails to match germline, which may point to a read error. V gene TRBV6-8 combines with J gene TRBJ2-2, with TRBD2 identical over 14 bases. CDR1 and CDR2 (germline): MNHGY, SAAAGT. This CDR3 comprises 16 residues. The CDR3 region is CAISVGTSGGTGELFF. CDR3 in DNA: TGTGCCATCAGTGTCGGGACTAGCGGGGGCACCGGGGAGCTGTTTTTT.

The J gene is TRBJ2-5, the V gene TRBV11-1; the match to TRBD2 covers 13 bases. The germline V gene has CDR1 SGHAT and CDR2 FQDESV (reference sequence). The length of the CDR3 is 17 residues. The junction had 7 bases not matched to a gene; V was cut back by 5 bases and J by 1 base. The DNA for the CDR3 is TGTGCCAGCAGCCAATATCGGACTAGCGGGGGCCAAGAGACCCAGTACTTC. It is translated as CASSQYRTSGGQETQYF.

The chain joins TRBV29-1 to TRBJ2-7; the D is unclear. The V and J ends lost 5 bases and 4 bases respectively, with 18 bases between them. The CDR3 runs 14 residues. The germline V gene has CDR1 SQVTM and CDR2 ANQGSEA. The CDR3 loop reads CSVLLGPTRYEQYF. The CDR3 DNA sequence: TGCAGCGTTCTTCTCGGCCCTACCCGTTACGAGCAGTACTTC.

At least ten counts were recorded for this clone. This sequence joins TRBV11-3 and TRBJ1-2; tentatively, D is TRBD1 (6 bases). The germline CDR1 and CDR2 sequences are SGHNT and YENEEA. V was pared by 4 bases and J by 4 bases, with 16 bases between. The CDR3 contains 15 residues. DNA for the CDR3: TGTGCCAGCAGCTCCAAGAGCAGGGGCCCCTATGGCTACACCTTC. As protein: CASSSKSRGPYGYTF.

This clone showed up just a few times. The rearrangement uses TRBV6-8 and TRBJ2-7, with 9 positions matching TRBD1. The CDR3 consists of 15 residues. J gave up 4 bases and V 6 bases, and 10 bases lay outside the gene matches. Germline V gives CDR1 MNHGY, CDR2 SAAAGT. The CDR3 DNA reads TGTGCCAGCAGGGGCACAGGGGGCGCCGAGTACGAGCAGTACTTC. It translates to CASRGTGGAEYEQYF.

This clone was observed a few times. The rearrangement joins TRBV23-1 to TRBJ2-1; D gene ambiguous. TRBV23-1 has ORF status, its function being uncertain. V lost 6 bases and J 11 bases, leaving 17 bases between the germline ends. The CDR3 runs 13 residues. The CDR3 here is CASSQVVGVKQFF. As DNA, the CDR3 is TGCGCCAGCAGCCAAGTCGTAGGTGTGAAGCAGTTCTTC.

CDR3 amino acids: CASRGQGSLNEQFF. The CDR3 DNA sequence: TGTGCCAGCAGGGGACAGGGGAGTCTCAATGAGCAGTTCTTC. The rearrangement uses TRBV25-1 and TRBJ2-1, with 10 bases fitting TRBD1. Germline V gene lookup returns CDR1 MGHDK and CDR2 SYGVNS. CDR3 length equals 14 residues. J gave up 6 bases and V 6 bases, and 5 bases lay outside the gene matches. The entire variable domain, with the rest obtained from reference TRBV25-1 and TRBJ2-1, is as follows: EADIYQTPRYLVIGTGKKITLECSQTMGHDKMYWYQQDPGMELHLIHYSYGVNSTEKGDLSSESTVSRIRTEHFPLTLESARPSHTSQYLCASRGQGSLNEQFFGPGTRLTVL.

This clone was counted at least ten times. The chain couples TRBV7-5 to TRBJ2-3; the D call of TRBD2 is as the table states it, not checked on the DNA. TRBV7-5 counts as a pseudogene. The CDR3 is made up of 15 amino acids. The CDR3 loop is CASSLNPGGADTQYF. CDR3 nucleotides: TGTGCCAGCAGCTTAAACCCCGGGGGGGCAGATACGCAGTATTTT.

This chain links TRBV5-1 with TRBJ2-7, with 7 bases fitting TRBD2. There are 16 residues in the CDR3. V lost 0 bases and J lost 3; bases outside the gene matches: 9. Germline-derived CDR1 and CDR2 are SGHRS and YFSETQ. DNA of the CDR3: TGCGCCAGCAGCTTGGCTTTCGCTAGCGGCCTCTACGAGCAGTACTTC. It encodes CASSLAFASGLYEQYF.

The gene calls are TRBV4-1 and TRBJ2-1; D gene uncertain. V was clipped by 5 bases and J by 2 bases, with 13 bases between them. CDR1 MGHRA and CDR2 YSYEKL come from the germline V gene. The CDR3 loop spans 15 amino acids. CDR3 in DNA: TGCGCCAGCAGCTGGAATTCCCTCCCCTACAATGAGCAGTTCTTC. The encoded protein is CASSWNSLPYNEQFF.

In its sample, this clone was seen many times. The CDR3 nucleotides read TGTGCCAGCAGTTCTACCGGACAGGGGGCGAACTATGGCTACACCTTC. Protein: CASSSTGQGANYGYTF. The chain employs TRBV6-8 and TRBJ1-2, with TRBD1 matching 11 bases. The germline V gene has CDR1 MNHGY and CDR2 SAAAGT. The CDR3 is 16 amino acids. V shed 4 bases and J 2 bases; nucleotides not matched to a gene: 6.

This clone showed up many times. V gene TRBV11-3 combines with J gene TRBJ1-6; D gene unclear. V lost 5 bases to trimming and J lost 3 bases, with 11 bases between them. The CDR3 is 15 residues long. The germline CDR1 and CDR2 sequences are SGHNT and YENEEA. The CDR3 here is CASSPQRDYNSPLHF. CDR3 DNA: TGTGCCAGCAGCCCCCAAAGAGACTATAATTCACCCCTCCACTTT. Combining the CDR3 with reference TRBV11-3 and TRBJ1-6 gives the whole variable domain EAGVVQSPRYKIIEKKQPVAFWCNPISGHNTLYWYLQNLGQGPELLIRYENEEAVDDSQLPKDRFSAERLKGVDSTLKIQPAELGDSAVYLCASSPQRDYNSPLHFGNGTRLTVT.

There are a few counts of this clone. The V gene is TRBV6-1, the J gene TRBJ1-3, with unresolved D. Trimming removed 1 base at V and 2 bases at J, with 12 bases between. The CDR3 totals 16 residues. Germline CDR1 MNHNS, CDR2 SASEGT. CDR3 in DNA: TGTGCCAGCAGTGAAGTGGTTTGGGCGGCTGGAAACACCATATATTTT. Its translation: CASSEVVWAAGNTIYF.

This clone was seen more than once but under ten times. The chain uses TRBV30 and TRBJ1-5; D not resolved. This CDR3 spans 13 amino acids. Germline CDR1 GTSNPN, CDR2 SVGIG (reference sequence). V was cut by 0 bases and J by 4 bases, with 7 bases left in between. The CDR3 DNA is TGTGCCTGGAGTGTCGTCAGAAATCAGCCCCAGCATTTT. It codes for CAWSVVRNQPQHF.

The DNA of the CDR3 is TGTGCCAGCTCACCACCGCGGGGTCTCGATGAGCGAGTAGCCAAAAACATTCAGTACTTC. Translation: CASSPPRGLDERVAKNIQYF. The chain couples TRBV18 to TRBJ2-4; a possible D gene is TRBD2 (6 bases). With 0 bases removed from V and 0 bases from J, the gap between germline ends came to 21 bases. The CDR3 sequence is 20 residues long. Germline values: CDR1 KGHSH, CDR2 LQKENI.

The rearrangement uses TRBV5-1 and TRBJ1-6; D perhaps matches TRBD1 (5 bases). V was shortened by 1 base and J by 7 bases, with 12 bases between the two germline ends. Germline V gives CDR1 SGHRS, CDR2 YFSETQ. This CDR3 has 15 residues. The CDR3 region is CASSLIPTENSPLHF. In nucleotides, the CDR3 is TGCGCCAGCAGCTTGATCCCGACAGAGAATTCACCCCTCCACTTT.

This clone has ten or more counts. This CDR3 reads CASSFVRIDTQYF. The CDR3 DNA reads as TGTGCCAGCAGCTTCGTCAGGATAGATACGCAGTATTTT. J is TRBJ2-3 and V is TRBV7-4; D is unclear. Trimming shortened V by 3 bases and J by 5 bases, and 9 bases separated the two germline ends. The CDR3 is made up of 13 amino acids. Germline V gene sequence: CDR1 SGHVT, CDR2 SQSDAQ.

This clone was observed a handful of times. The chain combines TRBV19 with TRBJ1-1; weak D call: TRBD1 (6 bases). V lost 4 bases, J lost 2 bases, and 8 bases lay in between. Germline V gene sequence: CDR1 LNHDA, CDR2 SQIVND (reference sequence). The CDR3 spans 13 residues. CDR3: CASSTTGNTEAFF. The CDR3, as DNA: TGTGCCAGTAGTACGACAGGAAACACTGAAGCTTTCTTT.

This clone was recorded a few times. The CDR3 region is CASSPRGGRVANEQFF. The CDR3 DNA sequence: TGTGCCAGCAGCCCCCGGGGAGGAAGGGTCGCCAATGAGCAGTTCTTC. The chain recombines TRBV7-6 with TRBJ2-1; perhaps TRBD2 as D (6 bases). V was shortened by 5 bases and J by 6 bases, with 20 bases between the two germline ends. Per germline, CDR1 SGHVS and CDR2 FNYEAQ. The CDR3 runs to 16 residues.

This chain joins TRBV19 and TRBJ1-2; D unresolved. V lost 6 bases and J lost 6, with 11 bases in between. Germline values: CDR1 LNHDA, CDR2 SQIVND (reference sequence). The CDR3 has 12 amino acids. CDR3: CASRDRLHGYTF. The DNA of the CDR3 is TGTGCCAGTAGGGACCGCCTCCATGGCTACACCTTC. The whole variable domain, filled in from reference TRBV19 and TRBJ1-2, reads DGGITQSPKYLFRKEGQNVTLSCEQNLNHDAMYWYRQDPGQGLRLIYYSQIVNDFQKGDIAEGYSVSREKKESFPLTVTSAQKNPTAFYLCASRDRLHGYTFGSGTRLTVV.

This chain uses TRBV9 with TRBJ1-6; D call uncertain. This CDR3 spans 12 amino acids. From germline, CDR1 is SGDLS and CDR2 YYNGEE. Trimming took 5 bases from V and 10 from J, leaving 10 bases between them. The CDR3 sequence: CASSADLSPLHF. CDR3 sequence (DNA): TGTGCCAGCAGTGCCGACCTGTCACCCCTCCACTTT. The full variable domain, its missing parts supplied by reference TRBV9 and TRBJ1-6, is DSGVTQTPKHLITATGQRVTLRCSPRSGDLSVYWYQQSLDQGLQFLIQYYNGEERAKGNILERFSAQQFPDLHSELNLSSLELGDSALYFCASSADLSPLHFGNGTRLTVT.